The 23 T cell receptor beta chains reported below all come from one sample, sequenced in a study of CD8+ T cells in alopecia areata. The study team obtained lesional scalp punch biopsies and peripheral blood from alopecia areata patients. Isolated RNA was reverse transcribed into cDNA used as the sequencing template. Here immunoSEQ multiplex PCR was the method, and the copy in TCRdb shows in-frame clones only, minus some. Among about 15,000 clones, almost 60% were seen once, and the ten largest hold approximately 13%. Sample: skin. These receptors all come from a human donor with alopecia areata.

The V call is TRBV10-3, the J call TRBJ1-5, with D possibly being TRBD1 (6 bases). Per germline, CDR1 ENHRY and CDR2 SYGVKD. V lost 2 bases to trimming and J lost 3 bases, with 14 bases between them. The CDR3 covers 16 residues. CDR3 residues: CAISEGTGNYNQPQHF. In nucleotides, the CDR3 is TGTGCCATCAGTGAGGGTACAGGGAATTACAATCAGCCCCAGCATTTT.

The CDR3 DNA is TGCGCCAGCAGTGAAGCGGGAGGGAGCACAGATACGCAGTATTTT. This gives the protein CASSEAGGSTDTQYF. V is TRBV10-1 and J is TRBJ2-3, with TRBD2 matching over 10 bases. The V segment lost 3 bases and the J segment 0 bases; nucleotides outside the gene matches: 0. Germline CDR1 reads WNHNN; CDR2 reads SYGVQD (reference sequence). The length of the CDR3 is 15 residues.

This chain links TRBV7-8 with TRBJ2-1; 9 nucleotides match TRBD2. The trim removed 5 bases at V and 4 bases at J, leaving 9 bases unmatched. Germline V CDR1 and CDR2: SGHVS, FQNEAQ. The CDR3 extends over 16 amino acids. The CDR3 region is CASSQGSAGGYNEQFF. DNA for the CDR3: TGTGCCAGCAGCCAGGGGTCTGCGGGGGGGTACAATGAGCAGTTCTTC.

Only a few counts were recorded for this clone. J is TRBJ2-1 and V is TRBV6-5; D might be TRBD1 (6 bases). V lost 4 bases, J lost 6 bases, and 19 bases lay in between. There are 16 residues in the CDR3. Germline CDR1 reads MNHEY; CDR2 reads SVGAGI. The CDR3 loop reads CASSSPTGTGRNEQFF. The CDR3 bases are TGTGCCAGCAGTTCGCCCACAGGGACCGGTCGCAATGAGCAGTTCTTC.

This sequence joins TRBV5-6 and TRBJ2-3, with TRBD1 identical over 11 bases. Germline CDR1 SGHDT, CDR2 YYEEEE. The V and J ends lost 4 bases and 4 bases, in that order; junction bases with no gene match: 2. CDR3 length: 14 residues. CDR3 coding DNA: TGTGCCAGCAGCCCGGGACAGGGGGCAGATACGCAGTATTTT. Protein sequence: CASSPGQGADTQYF.

This clone was recorded only once. The V call is TRBV10-1, the J call TRBJ1-4; possibly TRBD1 for D (5 bases). The CDR3 is 14 amino acids. CDR1 is WNHNN and CDR2 is SYGVQD in the germline V gene (reference sequence). The ends were cut back, 4 bases at V and 1 base at J, with 7 bases in the middle. The CDR3 DNA reads TGCGCCAGCAGTGGTGGGGGAACTAATGAAAAACTGTTTTTT. It is translated as CASSGGGTNEKLFF.

V is TRBV6-5 and J is TRBJ1-1; TRBD1 might be the D (5 bases). V was trimmed by 5 bases and J by 0 bases, leaving 10 bases between them. There are 14 residues in the CDR3. Germline V gene sequence: CDR1 MNHEY, CDR2 SVGAGI. DNA of the CDR3: TGTGCCAGCAGTCAGGGACGTATGAACACTGAAGCTTTCTTT. Its protein product is CASSQGRMNTEAFF.

The CDR3 loop is CASSQPRDYSTGELFF. CDR3 nucleotide sequence: TGCGCCAGCAGCCAACCCCGGGACTATTCCACCGGGGAGCTGTTTTTT. J is TRBJ2-2 and V is TRBV5-1, with 7 positions matching TRBD2. From germline, CDR1 is SGHRS and CDR2 YFSETQ. The CDR3 runs to 16 residues. Germline trimming cut 4 bases from V and 4 bases from J; bases unmatched to any gene: 10.

The gene calls are TRBV5-1 and TRBJ2-3; D might be TRBD1 or TRBD2, each matching 5 bases. V was clipped by 7 bases and J by 5 bases, with 17 bases between them. The CDR3 loop spans 14 amino acids. Germline CDR1 SGHRS, CDR2 YFSETQ. CDR3: CASRSWDARDTQYF. The CDR3 coding sequence is TGCGCCAGCCGATCCTGGGACGCCAGAGATACGCAGTATTTT.

This chain links TRBV6-5 with TRBJ2-7, with D perhaps TRBD1 or TRBD2 (5 bases each). Trimming left V 4 bases short and J 11 bases short, with 24 bases between. This CDR3 region has 15 residues. The germline V gene encodes CDR1 MNHEY and CDR2 SVGAGI. CDR3 sequence: CASSLYQGPPRDEYF. In DNA form, the CDR3 reads TGTGCCAGCAGTTTATATCAGGGACCACCCAGGGATGAGTACTTC.

The CDR3 loop reads CASSPPTGRLNTEAFF. CDR3 coding DNA: TGTGCCAGCAGCCCCCCCACAGGGAGACTGAACACTGAAGCTTTCTTT. V is TRBV4-2 and J is TRBJ1-1, with D perhaps matching TRBD1 (6 bases). CDR3 length: 16 amino acids. Looked up from germline, CDR1 is LGHNA and CDR2 is YNFKEQ. Trimming pared 4 bases from V and 0 bases from J, leaving 15 bases between.

The chain recombines TRBV28 with TRBJ1-2, with TRBD1 matching over 10 bases. From germline, CDR1 is MDHEN and CDR2 SYDVKM. CDR3 length: 17 amino acids. The V and J ends lost 7 bases and 3 bases, in that order; junction bases with no gene match: 14. In nucleotides, the CDR3 is TGTGCCAGCACAACCATGGACAGGGGGTTAGTGTACTATGGCTACACCTTC. Protein sequence: CASTTMDRGLVYYGYTF.

The chain is built from TRBV7-4 and TRBJ2-1; 14 nucleotides match TRBD2. V was pared by 1 base and J by 4 bases, with 6 bases of the junction left unmatched. The germline gives CDR1 SGHVT, CDR2 SQSDAQ. The CDR3 totals 18 residues. The CDR3 region is CASSLEGTSGRFYNEQFF. In nucleotides, the CDR3 is TGTGCCAGCAGCTTAGAAGGGACTAGCGGGAGATTTTACAATGAGCAGTTCTTC.

Sample share makes this clone large. Different DNA sequences within this sample yield the same CDR3. This chain links TRBV6-5 with TRBJ2-3, with 8 bases identical to TRBD2. Germline V gene data show CDR1 as MNHEY and CDR2 as SVGAGI. V was pared by 2 bases and J by 0 bases, with 1 base of the junction left unmatched. This CDR3 is built from 15 residues. In DNA form, the CDR3 reads TGTGCCAGCAGTTACCGGGGGGGGAGCACAGATACGCAGTATTTT. Translating gives CASSYRGGSTDTQYF.

In its sample, this clone was seen once. The chain couples TRBV15 to TRBJ2-5; 8 bases map to TRBD2. The junction had 6 bases not matched to a gene; V was cut back by 3 bases and J by 0 bases. CDR3 size: 16 residues. Germline lookup yields CDR1 LNHNV and CDR2 YYDKDF (reference sequence). The CDR3 DNA sequence: TGTGCCACCAGCAGCCTCGGGGGGGGAAACCAAGAGACCCAGTACTTC. This translates into CATSSLGGGNQETQYF.

This clone was counted only a few times. V and J are TRBV19 and TRBJ2-7, with no clear D. CDR3 length: 11 amino acids. Germline CDR1 LNHDA, CDR2 SQIVND (reference sequence). The germline V and J ends were trimmed by 4 bases and 2 bases, with 3 bases remaining between them. CDR3 protein: CASSTAYEQYF. The CDR3 DNA follows: TGTGCCAGTAGTACCGCCTACGAGCAGTACTTC.

Of note for this clone: Given a much more abundant clone one base away, this may be a read error. The J gene is TRBJ2-5, the V gene TRBV5-1, with 7 bases that match TRBD2. This CDR3 spans 16 amino acids. Germline V gives CDR1 SGHRS, CDR2 YFSETQ. The trim removed 4 bases at V and 1 base at J, leaving 10 bases unmatched. CDR3 sequence: CASSVLKASGQETQYF. The CDR3 bases are TGCGCCAGCAGCGTCTTAAAAGCTAGCGGCCAAGAGACCCAGTACTTC. Using reference TRBV5-1 and TRBJ2-5 for the parts outside the CDR3, the full variable domain is KAGVTQTPRYLIKTRGQQVTLSCSPISGHRSVSWYQQTPGQGLQFLFEYFSETQRNKGNFPGRFSGRQFSNSRSEMNVSTLELGDSALYLCASSVLKASGQETQYFGPGTRLLVL.

The genes are TRBV5-1 and TRBJ2-7, with D tentatively TRBD1 (5 bases). Germline CDR1 SGHRS, CDR2 YFSETQ. V lost 9 bases and J lost 1, with 20 bases in between. The CDR3 is 15 residues long. This CDR3 reads CAIPAKDTRSYEQYF. The CDR3, as DNA: TGCGCCATCCCCGCCAAGGACACCCGATCCTACGAGCAGTACTTC. The whole variable domain, filled in from reference TRBV5-1 and TRBJ2-7, reads KAGVTQTPRYLIKTRGQQVTLSCSPISGHRSVSWYQQTPGQGLQFLFEYFSETQRNKGNFPGRFSGRQFSNSRSEMNVSTLELGDSALYLCAIPAKDTRSYEQYFGPGTRLTVT.

The chain recombines TRBV27 with TRBJ2-3, with D hard to call. This CDR3 has 11 amino acids. Trimming took 6 bases from V and 6 from J, leaving 7 bases between them. CDR1 and CDR2 from the germline V gene are MNHEY and SMNVEV (reference sequence). CDR3 protein: CASSREDTQYF. The DNA of the CDR3 is TGTGCCAGCAGCCGAGAGGATACGCAGTATTTT.

This clone has more than one count but fewer than ten. This likely came from a read error, as a far larger clone is one base away. The V call is TRBV4-2, the J call TRBJ2-1; 8 bases map to TRBD2. Germline V lookup: CDR1 LGHNA, CDR2 YNFKEQ. CDR3 size: 16 residues. The junction had 11 bases not matched to a gene; V was cut back by 2 bases and J by 8 bases. The CDR3 loop reads CASSQTSSGNSDEQFF. The CDR3 DNA is TGTGCCAGCAGCCAAACCAGTAGCGGGAATTCAGATGAGCAGTTCTTC.

This rearrangement joins TRBV15 to TRBJ2-1; 13 bases fit TRBD2. The CDR3 sequence is 16 residues long. V was clipped by 0 bases and J by 13 bases; unmatched bases: 9. Germline CDR1 is LNHNV and CDR2 is YYDKDF (reference sequence). The CDR3 loop is CATSRETSGRVGEQFF. CDR3 sequence (DNA): TGTGCCACCAGCAGAGAAACTAGCGGGAGGGTGGGTGAACAGTTCTTC.

V gene TRBV7-9 combines with J gene TRBJ1-1, with 7 positions matching TRBD1. CDR3 length equals 13 residues. Germline V CDR1 and CDR2: SEHNR, FQNEAQ (reference sequence). V lost 5 bases, J lost 8 bases, and 8 bases stayed unmatched. This chain's CDR3 is CASSPRQGLEAFF. CDR3 in DNA: TGTGCCAGCAGCCCCCGACAGGGTTTAGAAGCTTTCTTT.

The V and J genes are TRBV7-9 and TRBJ2-3; weak D call: TRBD2 (5 bases). Trimming cost V 8 bases and J 2 bases, with 14 bases left between them. This CDR3 comprises 14 residues. CDR1 SEHNR and CDR2 FQNEAQ come from the germline V gene (reference sequence). In DNA form, the CDR3 reads TGTGCCAGCCGAAAAGGGAGCCTCACAGATACGCAGTATTTT. This gives the protein CASRKGSLTDTQYF.